A single sample is the source of the 16 T cell receptor beta chains below, sequenced in a study of blood T cell repertoires in COVID-19. Sequencing used immunoSEQ multiplex PCR; TCRdb keeps in-frame clones, though not all of them. This table has 250,000 to 350,000 clones, 75% to 90% appearing once. Sequencing was performed on peripheral blood. Source of these receptors: a woman aged 60-70 years with acute or convalescent COVID-19.

The chain joins TRBV5-6 to TRBJ2-2; 10 bases fit TRBD2. In germline, CDR1 is SGHDT, CDR2 YYEEEE. CDR3 length: 16 amino acids. The V gene end was trimmed by 0 bases and the J gene end by 5 bases; junction bases not matched to a gene: 4. CDR3 bases: TGTGCCAGCAGCTTGGATAGCGGGGGGATTACCGGGGAGCTGTTTTTT. Amino acid sequence: CASSLDSGGITGELFF.

The V and J genes are TRBV2 and TRBJ2-7; D is unresolved. Deletions cut 3 bases from V and 6 bases from J, with 9 bases between. This CDR3 contains 12 residues. The V gene's germline CDR1 is SNHLY and CDR2 FYNNEI. DNA of the CDR3: TGTGCCAGCAGTGACGAGGCCCGCGAGCAGTACTTC. It specifies CASSDEAREQYF.

This rearrangement joins TRBV27 to TRBJ2-7; D is undetermined. Per germline, CDR1 MNHEY and CDR2 SMNVEV (reference sequence). The V gene lost 8 bases and the J gene lost 2 bases, with 4 bases spanning the gap. There are 10 residues in the CDR3. The CDR3 here is CASGPYEQYF. The CDR3 nucleotides read TGTGCCAGCGGGCCCTACGAGCAGTACTTC.

The chain is built from TRBV24-1 and TRBJ2-2, with D possibly matching TRBD2 (5 bases). The CDR3 has 15 residues. V shed 1 base and J shed 3 bases, with 8 bases lying between them. The germline V gene encodes CDR1 KGHDR and CDR2 SFDVKD. The CDR3 DNA reads as TGTGCCACCAGTGATTTTTTGGGAGACACCGGGGAGCTGTTTTTT. Amino acids: CATSDFLGDTGELFF.

The V gene is TRBV3-1 (or the pseudogene TRBV3-2), the J gene TRBJ2-3; D uncertain. The germline gives CDR1 LGHDT, CDR2 YNNKEL (reference sequence). The CDR3 is 14 amino acids. The V end lost 2 bases, the J end lost 0 bases, and 6 bases lay between the germline ends. The CDR3 reads CASSQSVSTDTQYF. CDR3 bases: TGTGCCAGCAGCCAATCCGTTAGCACAGATACGCAGTATTTT.

The chain recombines TRBV10-1 with TRBJ1-5; TRBD1 might be the D (6 bases). This CDR3 has 17 residues. V lost 2 bases and J 2 bases, leaving 16 bases between the germline ends. CDR1 WNHNN and CDR2 SYGVQD come from the germline V gene (reference sequence). CDR3 DNA sequence: TGCGCCAGCAGTGAGGGGTGGGGGCAGGGAGGCAATCAGCCCCAGCATTTT. Amino acids: CASSEGWGQGGNQPQHF.

The chain combines TRBV7-3 with TRBJ2-3; D is unclear. Trimming removed 4 bases from V and 3 bases from J, with 8 bases in between. Looked up from germline, CDR1 is SGHTA and CDR2 is FQGTGA. The CDR3 is 13 residues long. The CDR3 nucleotides are TGTGCCAGCAGCTCTAAGTTTACAGATACGCAGTATTTT. It codes for CASSSKFTDTQYF.

This sequence joins TRBV27 and TRBJ2-1; TRBD2 matches at 7 bases. CDR1 MNHEY and CDR2 SMNVEV come from the germline V gene (reference sequence). CDR3 length equals 15 residues. After removal of 5 bases from V and 8 bases from J, the junction contained 12 bases not matched to a gene. CDR3 sequence (DNA): TGTGCCAGCAGTGTCGGGACTACCGCTTTAGATGAGCAGTTCTTC. Protein sequence: CASSVGTTALDEQFF.

The chain uses TRBV5-5 and TRBJ2-1; TRBD1 might be the D (6 bases). The V gene's germline CDR1 is SGHKS and CDR2 YYEKEE (reference sequence). The CDR3 contains 14 residues. Trimming cost V 5 bases and J 8 bases, with 17 bases left between them. CDR3 sequence reads: CASRGLFQGHEQFF. CDR3 nucleotides: TGTGCCAGCAGGGGTTTATTCCAGGGGCATGAGCAGTTCTTC.

The chain uses TRBV7-3 and TRBJ2-1, with TRBD2 identical over 8 bases. The ends lost 6 bases at V and 4 bases at J; junction bases unmatched: 8. Germline CDR1 reads SGHTA; CDR2 reads FQGTGA. The length of the CDR3 is 15 residues. CDR3 amino acids: CASRVQAGGYNEQFF. The CDR3 DNA reads as TGTGCCAGCAGGGTTCAGGCGGGAGGTTACAATGAGCAGTTCTTC.

This clone has a single count. V usage is TRBV4-3 and J usage is TRBJ2-1, with 8 bases matching TRBD2. CDR3 length: 17 residues. V was pared by 0 bases and J by 6 bases, with 10 bases of the junction left unmatched. Per the germline V gene, CDR1 is LGHNA and CDR2 is YSLEER. The CDR3 DNA follows: TGCGCCAGCAGCCAAGATCTTACGGGAGGGCTTTCCAATGAGCAGTTCTTC. As protein: CASSQDLTGGLSNEQFF.

This rearrangement joins TRBV5-6 to TRBJ2-3; TRBD1 might be the D (6 bases). CDR3 size: 14 residues. Germline-derived CDR1 and CDR2 are SGHDT and YYEEEE. V was cut by 1 base and J by 3 bases, with 9 bases left in between. In nucleotides, the CDR3 is TGTGCCAGCAGCTTGACAGGGAGAACAGATACGCAGTATTTT. Protein: CASSLTGRTDTQYF.

This chain joins TRBV10-3 and TRBJ2-1, with D perhaps TRBD2 (5 bases). Per the germline V gene, CDR1 is ENHRY and CDR2 is SYGVKD. This CDR3 spans 15 amino acids. The V gene lost 0 bases and the J gene lost 6 bases, with 12 bases spanning the gap. The CDR3 region has the DNA TGTGCCATCAGTGAGTCGATCGGGGAGATCAATGAGCAGTTCTTC. Translating gives CAISESIGEINEQFF.

The chain employs TRBV5-4 and TRBJ2-1; 14 bases are a match to TRBD2. This CDR3 comprises 15 residues. The trim removed 4 bases at V and 7 bases at J, leaving 4 bases unmatched. Per germline, CDR1 SGHNT and CDR2 YYREEE (reference sequence). Here the CDR3 reads CASSTGLAGGNEQFF. In nucleotides, the CDR3 is TGTGCCAGCAGCACCGGACTAGCGGGAGGAAATGAGCAGTTCTTC.

V is TRBV2 and J is TRBJ1-2, with 9 bases aligning to TRBD1. The CDR3 sequence is 12 residues long. The trim removed 6 bases at V and 8 bases at J, leaving 4 bases unmatched. Germline CDR1 is SNHLY and CDR2 is FYNNEI. For the CDR3, the DNA is TGTGCCAGCAGGACAGGGGGTTACGGCTACACCTTC. It is translated as CASRTGGYGYTF.

This clone appeared once. The gene calls are TRBV29-1 and TRBJ2-1; TRBD2 agrees at 10 bases. CDR1 and CDR2 from the germline V gene are SQVTM and ANQGSEA. The trim removed 7 bases at V and 0 bases at J, leaving 9 bases unmatched. The CDR3 runs to 16 residues. CDR3 region: CSGKVAGGYSYNEQFF. CDR3 DNA: TGCAGCGGGAAGGTAGCGGGGGGCTACTCCTACAATGAGCAGTTCTTC.